This T cell receptor beta chain was documented in a study of PD-1 blockade in classical Hodgkin lymphoma. About the research overall: Nivolumab was administered to patients intravenously at 3 mg/kg every 2 weeks.

Exposure to brentuximab vedotin varied, and each patient had relapsed following autologous stem cell transplantation. General study points: Newly diagnosed patients had baseline TCR diversity that was reportedly lower than that of healthy donors. CD4+ TCR diversity climbed significantly by C4D1, unlike CD8+ TCR diversity.

After removal of 7 bases from V and 4 bases from J, the junction contained 8 bases not matched to a gene. This CDR3 has 13 residues. In germline, CDR1 is SGHDT, CDR2 YYEEEE. The method was immunoSEQ multiplex PCR; TCRdb's version includes in-frame clones alone and lacks a portion of them. The sample shows fewer than 20,000 clones, around 80% of them seen only once. Concerning this clone itself: Its antigen is not identified.

The sequencing here drew on peripheral blood mononuclear cells (PBMCs), taken at baseline. The V call is TRBV5-6, the J call TRBJ2-7; TRBD1 agrees at 7 bases. The sequence was obtained from a human donor with classical Hodgkin lymphoma. CDR3 sequence reads: CASSGQRLYEQYF. The CDR3 DNA follows: TGTGCCAGCTCGGGACAGAGATTGTACGAGCAGTACTTC.